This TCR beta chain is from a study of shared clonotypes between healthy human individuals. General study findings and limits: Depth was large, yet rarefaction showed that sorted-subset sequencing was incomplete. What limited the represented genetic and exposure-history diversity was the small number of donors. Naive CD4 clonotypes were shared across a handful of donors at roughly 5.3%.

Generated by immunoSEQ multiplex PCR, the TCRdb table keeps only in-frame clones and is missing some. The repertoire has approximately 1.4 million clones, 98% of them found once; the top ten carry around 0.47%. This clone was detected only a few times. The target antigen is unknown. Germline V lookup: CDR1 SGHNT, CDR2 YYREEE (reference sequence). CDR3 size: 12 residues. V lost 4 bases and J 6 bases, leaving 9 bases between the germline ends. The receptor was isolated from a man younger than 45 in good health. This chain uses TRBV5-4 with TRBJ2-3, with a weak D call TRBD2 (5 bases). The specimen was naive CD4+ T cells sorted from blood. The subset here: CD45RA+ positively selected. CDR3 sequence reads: CASSPGGDTQYF. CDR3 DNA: TGTGCCAGCAGCCCCGGCGGGGATACGCAGTATTTT.